These 6 T cell receptor beta chains originate from one sample sequenced in a study of T cells in Graves' hyperthyroidism and ophthalmopathy. Template material for amplifying TCR beta CDR3 regions consisted of RNA transcripts. The HTBI primer set was used in a first-round RT-PCR of the TCR CDR3. TCRdb reprocessed the multiplex PCR reads via MiXCR and lists one record per CDR3 protein. The table lists roughly 500,000 distinct CDR3 sequences, 40% to 55% of them singletons. Sequenced input: peripheral blood or thyroid tissue (not recorded which). Every receptor here comes from an adult woman with Graves' disease, either hyperthyroidism or ophthalmopathy (not recorded which).

This chain links TRBV29-1 with TRBJ2-5; tentative D call: TRBD2 (5 bases). Germline CDR1 is SQVTM and CDR2 is ANQGSEA. Trimming pared 7 bases from V and 4 bases from J, leaving 19 bases between. The CDR3 length is 14 residues. Here the CDR3 reads CSAPGPGSVETQYF. The CDR3 DNA follows: TGCAGCGCCCCCGGTCCGGGATCAGTAGAGACCCAGTACTTC.

In this sample, this clonotype turned up many times. The chain uses TRBV4-2 and TRBJ2-5, with a tentative D call TRBD1 (5 bases). V gave up 1 base and J gave up 5 bases, with 14 bases separating them. Germline-derived CDR1 and CDR2 are LGHNA and YNFKEQ. The CDR3 sequence is 15 residues long. The CDR3 DNA follows: TGTGCCAGCAGCCAAGCCAAGGGGATAGCCGAGACCCAGTACTTC. Its protein product is CASSQAKGIAETQYF.

This clonotype showed up many times. J is TRBJ1-3 and V is TRBV5-6; weak D call: TRBD1 (6 bases). CDR1 and CDR2 from the germline V gene are SGHDT and YYEEEE. The length of the CDR3 is 16 residues. With 3 bases removed from V and 0 bases from J, the gap between germline ends came to 13 bases. In DNA form, the CDR3 reads TGTGCCAGCAGCTCCCCTCAGGGGATCTCTGGAAACACCATATATTTT. Translated: CASSSPQGISGNTIYF.

The chain uses TRBV2 and TRBJ1-3, with D unclear. The ends were cut back, 2 bases at V and 0 bases at J, with 8 bases in the middle. CDR3 size: 15 residues. Germline CDR1 SNHLY, CDR2 FYNNEI. This chain's CDR3 is CASSELRCSGNTIYF. The CDR3 region has the DNA TGTGCCAGCAGTGAACTGAGGTGCTCTGGAAACACCATATATTTT.

There are a few counts of this clonotype. J is TRBJ1-4 and V is TRBV2, with a tentative D call TRBD1 (6 bases). V lost 2 bases, J lost 4 bases, and 14 bases lay in between. Germline V CDR1 and CDR2: SNHLY, FYNNEI. This CDR3 has 16 amino acids. CDR3 in DNA: TGTGCCAGCAGTGAATGGGGACAACTCGTTAATGAAAAACTGTTTTTT. This encodes CASSEWGQLVNEKLFF.

Only a few counts were recorded for this clonotype. J is TRBJ2-7 and V is TRBV29-1; 8 bases are shared with TRBD2. With 1 base clipped from V and 0 bases from J, the junction kept 5 bases outside the gene matches. The CDR3 runs to 15 residues. The germline V gene has CDR1 SQVTM and CDR2 ANQGSEA. CDR3 nucleotides: TGCAGCGTTGAAGTGTGTAGCGGGGTCTCCTACGAGCAGTACTTC. This translates into CSVEVCSGVSYEQYF.